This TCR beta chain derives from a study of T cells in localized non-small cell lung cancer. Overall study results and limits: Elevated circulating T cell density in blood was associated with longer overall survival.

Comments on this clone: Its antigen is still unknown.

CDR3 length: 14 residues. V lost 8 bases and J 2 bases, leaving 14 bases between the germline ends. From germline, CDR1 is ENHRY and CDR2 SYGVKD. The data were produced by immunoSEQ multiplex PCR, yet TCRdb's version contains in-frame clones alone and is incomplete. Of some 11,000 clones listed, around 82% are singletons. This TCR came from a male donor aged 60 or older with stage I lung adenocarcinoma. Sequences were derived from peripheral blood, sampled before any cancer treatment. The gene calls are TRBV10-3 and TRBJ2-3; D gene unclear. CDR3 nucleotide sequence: TGTGCCATCCGAGGCGATGCGAACACAGATACGCAGTATTTT. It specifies CAIRGDANTDTQYF.